Shown below are 5 T cell receptor beta chains from a single sample sequenced in a study of T cells after yellow fever vaccination. TCRdb redid the calling of the 5' RACE reads with MiXCR, one entry per CDR3 protein. The table records about 510,000 distinct CDR3 sequences, about a fifth of them present only once. Sequenced here: PBMCs, sampled 21 days after the first yellow fever vaccination. Every receptor here comes from a man between 18 and 29 years old who received the YFV17D yellow fever vaccine.

V usage is TRBV20-1 and J usage is TRBJ2-1, with D hard to call. Germline V gene data show CDR1 as DFQATT and CDR2 as SNEGSKA (reference sequence). The length of the CDR3 is 14 residues. Trimming removed 2 bases from V and 0 bases from J, with 8 bases in between. The CDR3 region has the DNA TGCAGTGCTAGAATCGCCAGCTCCTACAATGAGCAGTTCTTC. This encodes CSARIASSYNEQFF.

This chain joins TRBV6-2 or TRBV6-3 and TRBJ2-7; TRBD1 matches at 8 bases. The CDR3 extends over 12 amino acids. V lost 9 bases and J lost 3; bases outside the gene matches: 4. Germline V gene lookup returns CDR1 MNHEY and CDR2 SVGEGT. The CDR3: CASGQGYYEQYV. CDR3 sequence (DNA): TGTGCCAGTGGACAGGGATACTACGAGCAGTACGTC.

This chain connects TRBV7-6 to TRBJ2-5, with D possibly matching TRBD2 (6 bases). CDR1 and CDR2 from the germline V gene are SGHVS and FNYEAQ. V lost 1 base to trimming and J lost 5 bases, with 14 bases between them. The CDR3 loop spans 15 amino acids. The CDR3 region is CASSLDGNAGETQYF. The CDR3 region has the DNA TGTGCCAGCAGCTTAGACGGGAACGCGGGGGAGACCCAGTACTTC.

This clonotype was counted many times. With a much larger clone just one base away, this may be a read error. CDR3 DNA sequence: TGTGCCAGCAGCATAGGGACAGATACGCAGTATTTT. Translating gives CASSIGTDTQYF. The chain couples TRBV12-3 or TRBV12-4 to TRBJ2-3; D is ambiguous. This CDR3 is 12 amino acids long. Trimming took off 6 bases at V and 3 bases at J, with 7 bases between the two ends.

This chain links TRBV10-2 with TRBJ1-1; TRBD1 agrees at 7 bases. Germline trimming cut 8 bases from V and 4 bases from J; bases unmatched to any gene: 10. Germline V gene lookup returns CDR1 WSHSY and CDR2 SAAADI. This CDR3 has 14 amino acids. Here the CDR3 reads CASWDRRMGTEAFF. CDR3 DNA: TGCGCCAGCTGGGACAGACGGATGGGCACTGAAGCTTTCTTT.